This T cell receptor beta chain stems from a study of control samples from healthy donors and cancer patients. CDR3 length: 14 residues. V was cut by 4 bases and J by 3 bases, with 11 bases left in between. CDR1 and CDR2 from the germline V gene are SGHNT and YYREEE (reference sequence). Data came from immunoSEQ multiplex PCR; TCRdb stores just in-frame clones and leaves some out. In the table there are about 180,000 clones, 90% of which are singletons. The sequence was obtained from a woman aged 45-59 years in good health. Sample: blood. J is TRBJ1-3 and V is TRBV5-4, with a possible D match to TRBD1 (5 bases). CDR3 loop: CASSVGGGGNTIYF. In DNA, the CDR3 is TGTGCCAGCAGCGTGGGGGGGGGTGGAAACACCATATATTTT.